The rows below give T cell receptor beta chains drawn from one sample of a study of stem cell transplantation in POMP-related autoinflammatory disease. Sequenced by immunoSEQ multiplex PCR; TCRdb stores in-frame clones only, minus some. The sample records around 9,000 clones, 88% being singletons. Sequencing was performed on CD8+ T cells from PBMCs, taken after stem cell transplantation. The receptors here all came from a human patient with POMP-related autoinflammation and immune dysregulation (PRAID). Some T cells may have originated in the graft donor. Both conserved end residues are part of each CDR3. D genes are given only for firm matches. Part of the rows lack a size; the others show once, few, many or a class for expanded clones.

j_call v_call d_call clone_size cdr3_nt cdr3_aa
TRBJ1-5 TRBV2 NA NA TGTGCCAGCAGTGAAGATGCTAGCAATCAGCCCCAGCATTTT CASSEDASNQPQHF
TRBJ2-1 TRBV7-8 TRBD2 NA TGTGCCAGCAGCTTAGGAACTAGCGGGAGGGCCGCCAATGAGCAGTTCTTC CASSLGTSGRAANEQFF
TRBJ2-7 TRBV18 NA NA TGTGCCAGCTCACCCAGGGAGGCGCGGGCTGGGGAGCAGTACTTC CASSPREARAGEQYF
TRBJ1-1 TRBV29-1 NA NA TGCAGCGTTGAACGGGACACTGAAGCTTTCTTT CSVERDTEAFF
TRBJ1-5 TRBV28 NA once TGTGCCAGCAGCCAACACGGTAATCAGCCCCAGCATTTT CASSQHGNQPQHF
TRBJ2-1 TRBV9 TRBD2 NA TGTGCCAGCAGCGTAGCTCTAGCGGACTACAATGAGCAGTTCTTC CASSVALADYNEQFF
TRBJ1-4 TRBV7-2 NA NA TGTGCCAGCAGCATCCGGCCGGGGGCAACTAATGAAAAACTGTTTTTT CASSIRPGATNEKLFF
TRBJ2-1 TRBV10-1 NA NA TGCGCCAGCAGTGACAACCACCTTATAACCAATGAGCAGTTCTTC CASSDNHLITNEQFF
TRBJ1-3 TRBV7-3 NA once TGTGCCAGCAGCTCCGGATTCTCTGGAAACACCATATATTTT CASSSGFSGNTIYF
TRBJ1-2 TRBV7-9 NA NA TGTGCCAGCAGCGAGAAGAACTATGGCTACACCTTC CASSEKNYGYTF
TRBJ2-5 TRBV13 NA NA TGTGCCAGCAGCACCCCGGGCCCGGGAGAGACCCAGTACTTC CASSTPGPGETQYF
TRBJ2-1 TRBV7-9 NA few TGTGCCAGCAGCCTTCAAGCAGCTGAGCAGTTCTTC CASSLQAAEQFF
TRBJ2-3 TRBV9 TRBD2 NA TGTGCCAGCAGCGGGACTAGCGCGAATACGCAGTATTTT CASSGTSANTQYF
TRBJ1-1 TRBV7-8 NA NA TGTGCCAGCAGCTTGCCCCGGGGGGGGTCCGCCACTGAAGCTTTCTTT CASSLPRGGSATEAFF
TRBJ1-6 TRBV6-5 TRBD1 NA TGTGCCAGCAGTTACTCGACAGGGGGAACTTCACCCCTCCACTTT CASSYSTGGTSPLHF
TRBJ1-1 TRBV4-1 NA NA TGCGCCAGCAGCCAAGGCCAACCAGGGGAGGGTTATGGCGGGAAAGCTTTCTTT CASSQGQPGEGYGGKAFF
TRBJ1-3 TRBV12-3/TRBV12-4 NA few TGTGCCAGCCGTGGTGGTGGAAACACCATATATTTT CASRGGGNTIYF
TRBJ1-2 TRBV9 TRBD1 NA TGTGCCAGCACCGCTGATAGGACAGGGGGAAACTATGGCTACACCTTC CASTADRTGGNYGYTF
TRBJ2-1 TRBV4-1 TRBD2 NA TGCGCCAGCAGTCCACTAGCGGGAGGGCCCGATGAGCAGTTCTTC CASSPLAGGPDEQFF
TRBJ1-5 TRBV19 NA NA TGTGCCAGTAGTATGGCCCGCGTGAGGGGAGGATTGAGGAGCAATCAGCCCCAGCATTTT CASSMARVRGGLRSNQPQHF
TRBJ1-2 TRBV5-1 NA NA TGCGCCAGCAGCTTGGGAGACAGAGAAGCTAACTATGGCTACACCTTC CASSLGDREANYGYTF
TRBJ1-5 TRBV19 NA medium-sized TGTGCCACCAGACAGGCCCCAAATCAGCCCCAGCATTTT CATRQAPNQPQHF
TRBJ2-2 TRBV7-9 NA few TGTGCCAGCAGCTTAGACCCGCGCTGGAACACCGGGGAGCTGTTTTTT CASSLDPRWNTGELFF
TRBJ2-3 TRBV9 NA once TGTGCCAGCAGCGCCTTCATTGCAGATACGCAGTATTTT CASSAFIADTQYF
TRBJ2-1 TRBV28 TRBD1 NA TGTGCCAGCAGTTTACGGCCGGGACAGGGGTTGTACAATGAGCAGTTCTTC CASSLRPGQGLYNEQFF
TRBJ2-5 TRBV3-1/TRBV3-2 NA NA TGTGCCAGCAGCCAAGATCATGGTATGGGGCAAGAGACCCAGTACTTC CASSQDHGMGQETQYF
TRBJ2-2 TRBV4-1 NA NA TGCGCCAGCAGCGCGGATGCCGGGGAGCTGTTTTTT CASSADAGELFF
TRBJ1-1 TRBV6-5 TRBD1 few TGTGCCAGTGGGACAGGGTCGAACACTGAAGCTTTCTTT CASGTGSNTEAFF
TRBJ1-5 TRBV28 NA NA TGTGCCAGCAGTTTATGGGGGCTTAGCAATCAGCCCCAGCATTTT CASSLWGLSNQPQHF
TRBJ2-7 TRBV30 TRBD2 NA TGTGCCTGGATGGGCGGGGGCTCCTACGAGCAGTACTTC CAWMGGGSYEQYF
TRBJ2-7 TRBV14 NA NA TGTGCCAGCAGCCAATATAGGCTAGCCGAGCAGTACTTC CASSQYRLAEQYF
TRBJ2-2 TRBV4-2 TRBD2 NA TGTGCCAGCAGCCAAGGGCTAGCGGGTCGCACCGGGGAGCTGTTTTTT CASSQGLAGRTGELFF
TRBJ2-2 TRBV7-9 NA once TGTGCCAGCAGCTTAGGGGGTCCCCTGAACACCGGGGAGCTGTTTTTT CASSLGGPLNTGELFF
TRBJ2-1 TRBV5-5 NA NA TGTGCCAGCAGCTTTCCCGGTTACAATGAGCAGTTCTTC CASSFPGYNEQFF
TRBJ2-5 TRBV19 TRBD1 NA TGTGCCAGTAGTACAGACAGAACCGGGACAGCTAAAGAGACCCAGTACTTC CASSTDRTGTAKETQYF
TRBJ1-5 TRBV27 NA NA TGTGCCAGCAGCAGTGGACACGCTGGGAATCAGCCCCAGCATTTT CASSSGHAGNQPQHF
TRBJ1-3 TRBV7-9 NA NA TGTGCCAGCAGCCCCGGACACCCCTCTGGAAACACCATATATTTT CASSPGHPSGNTIYF